The present TCR beta chain was sequenced within a study of regulatory T cells in long-lasting Graves disease. The overall study: To qualify as persistent, Graves' disease required over 5 years of antithyroid drugs with positive TSH receptor antibodies.

This clonotype was recorded at least ten times. Its antigen is unknown. Arm-PCR of CDR3 regions and iRepertoire HTBI primers were the basis on which TCR beta libraries were built. TCRdb analysed the multiplex PCR reads with MiXCR anew, one entry per CDR3 protein. The sample shows about 470,000 distinct CDR3 sequences, roughly 21% of them seen only once. Study-wide results and limits: Persistent cases of Graves' showed reduced TCR diversity relative to newly diagnosed patients. Limited sample numbers may have lowered accuracy. Persistent disease preferred TRBV28, TRBJ1-2 and TRBJ2-5.

This sample's time point: persistent/refractory GD, antithyroid drugs over 5 years with positive TRAb. PBMC RNA served as the TCR library source. This CDR3 spans 14 amino acids. The V gene lost 1 base and the J gene lost 6 bases, with 12 bases spanning the gap. Per the germline V gene, CDR1 is MNHEY and CDR2 is SVGAGI. The sample in question was peripheral blood mononuclear cells (PBMCs), obtained when the disease was refractory, from a patient treated with antithyroid drugs. The TCR sequence derives from a female donor with Graves disease. V gene TRBV6-5 combines with J gene TRBJ1-2; weak D call: TRBD1 (5 bases). CDR3 amino acids: CASSYWGTRDGYTF. The CDR3 DNA sequence: TGTGCCAGCAGTTACTGGGGGACTCGTGATGGCTACACCTTC.